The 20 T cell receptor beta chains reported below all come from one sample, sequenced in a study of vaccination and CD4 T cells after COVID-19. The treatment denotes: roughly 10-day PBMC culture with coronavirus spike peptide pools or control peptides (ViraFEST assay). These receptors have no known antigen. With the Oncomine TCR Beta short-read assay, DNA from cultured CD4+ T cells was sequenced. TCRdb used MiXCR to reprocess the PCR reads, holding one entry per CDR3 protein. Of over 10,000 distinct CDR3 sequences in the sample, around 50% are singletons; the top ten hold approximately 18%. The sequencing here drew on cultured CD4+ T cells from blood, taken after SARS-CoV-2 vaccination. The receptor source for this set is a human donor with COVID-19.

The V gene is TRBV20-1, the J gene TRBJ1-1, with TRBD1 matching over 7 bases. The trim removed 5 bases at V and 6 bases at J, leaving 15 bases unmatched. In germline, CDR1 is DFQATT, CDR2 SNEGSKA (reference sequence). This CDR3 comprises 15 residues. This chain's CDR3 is CSARKTGKGVAEAFF. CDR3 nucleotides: TGCAGTGCTCGGAAGACAGGGAAGGGAGTGGCTGAAGCTTTCTTT.

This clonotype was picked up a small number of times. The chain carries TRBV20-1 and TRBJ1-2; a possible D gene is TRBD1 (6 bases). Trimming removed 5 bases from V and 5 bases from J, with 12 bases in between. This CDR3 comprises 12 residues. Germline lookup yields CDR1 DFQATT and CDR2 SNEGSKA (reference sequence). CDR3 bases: TGCAGTGCTCGCCCAGGGGAGTATGGCTACACCTTC. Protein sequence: CSARPGEYGYTF.

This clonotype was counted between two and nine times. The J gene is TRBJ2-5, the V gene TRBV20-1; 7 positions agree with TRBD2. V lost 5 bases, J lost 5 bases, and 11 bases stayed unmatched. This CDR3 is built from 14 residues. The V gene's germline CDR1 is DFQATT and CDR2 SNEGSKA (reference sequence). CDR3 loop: CSAPPSGGFETQYF. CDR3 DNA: TGCAGTGCTCCGCCTAGCGGCGGCTTCGAGACCCAGTACTTC.

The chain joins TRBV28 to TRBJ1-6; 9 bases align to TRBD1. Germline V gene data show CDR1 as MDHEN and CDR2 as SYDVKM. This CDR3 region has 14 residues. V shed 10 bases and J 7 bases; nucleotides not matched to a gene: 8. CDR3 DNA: TGTGCCACCGGGACAGGGCAGAGGAATTCACCCCTCCACTTT. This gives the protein CATGTGQRNSPLHF. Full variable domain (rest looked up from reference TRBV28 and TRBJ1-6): DVKVTQSSRYLVKRTGEKVFLECVQDMDHENMFWYRQDPGLGLRLIYFSYDVKMKEKGDIPEGYSVSREKKERFSLILESASTNQTSMYLCATGTGQRNSPLHFGNGTRLTVT.

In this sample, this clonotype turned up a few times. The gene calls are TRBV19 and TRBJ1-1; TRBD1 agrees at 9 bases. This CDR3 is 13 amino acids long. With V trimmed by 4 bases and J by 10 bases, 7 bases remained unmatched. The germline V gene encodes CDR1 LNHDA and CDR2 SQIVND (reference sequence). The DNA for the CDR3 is TGTGCCAGTAGTACGACAGGGGGATTTGGAGCTTTCTTT. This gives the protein CASSTTGGFGAFF.

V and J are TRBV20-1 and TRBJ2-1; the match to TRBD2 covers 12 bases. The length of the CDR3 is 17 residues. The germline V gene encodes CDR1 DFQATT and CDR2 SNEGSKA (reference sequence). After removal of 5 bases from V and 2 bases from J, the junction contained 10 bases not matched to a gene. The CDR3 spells CSAPWASGGAPYNEQFF. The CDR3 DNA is TGCAGTGCTCCCTGGGCTAGCGGGGGGGCCCCCTACAATGAGCAGTTCTTC.

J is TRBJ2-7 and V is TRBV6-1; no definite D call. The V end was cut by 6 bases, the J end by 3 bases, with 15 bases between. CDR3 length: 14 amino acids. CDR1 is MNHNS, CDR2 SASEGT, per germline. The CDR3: CASSIPDGHYEQYF. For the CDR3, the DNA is TGTGCCAGCAGCATCCCGGACGGCCACTACGAGCAGTACTTC.

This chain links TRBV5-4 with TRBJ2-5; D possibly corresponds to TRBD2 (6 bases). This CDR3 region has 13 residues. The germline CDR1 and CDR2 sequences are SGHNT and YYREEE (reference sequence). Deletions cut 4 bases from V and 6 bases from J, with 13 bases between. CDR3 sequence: CASSPGVQKTQYF. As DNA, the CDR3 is TGTGCCAGCAGCCCGGGAGTACAGAAGACCCAGTACTTC. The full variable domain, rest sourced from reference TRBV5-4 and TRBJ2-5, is ETGVTQSPTHLIKTRGQQVTLRCSSQSGHNTVSWYQQALGQGPQFIFQYYREEENGRGNFPPRFSGLQFPNYSSELNVNALELDDSALYLCASSPGVQKTQYFGPGTRLLVL.

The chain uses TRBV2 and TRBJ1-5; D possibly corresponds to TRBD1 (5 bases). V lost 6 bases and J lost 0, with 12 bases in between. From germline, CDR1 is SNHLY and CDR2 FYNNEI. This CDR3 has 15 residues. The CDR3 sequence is CASRAGDYSNQPQHF. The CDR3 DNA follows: TGTGCCAGCAGGGCCGGGGACTATAGCAATCAGCCCCAGCATTTT.

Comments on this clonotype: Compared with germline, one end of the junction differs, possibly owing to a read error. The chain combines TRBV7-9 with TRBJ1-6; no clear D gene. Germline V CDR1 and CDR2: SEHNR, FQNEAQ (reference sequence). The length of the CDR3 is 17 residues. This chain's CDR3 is CAGSLEGGSSYNSPLHF. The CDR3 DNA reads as TGTGCCGGCAGCTTAGAAGGTGGTAGCTCCTATAATTCACCCCTCCACTTT.

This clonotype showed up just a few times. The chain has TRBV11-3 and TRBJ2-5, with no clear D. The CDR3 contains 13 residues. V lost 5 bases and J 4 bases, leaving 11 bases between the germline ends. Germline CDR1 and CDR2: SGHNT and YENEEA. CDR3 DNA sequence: TGTGCCAGCAGCCCGTCCGGACGAGAGACCCAGTACTTC. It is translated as CASSPSGRETQYF.

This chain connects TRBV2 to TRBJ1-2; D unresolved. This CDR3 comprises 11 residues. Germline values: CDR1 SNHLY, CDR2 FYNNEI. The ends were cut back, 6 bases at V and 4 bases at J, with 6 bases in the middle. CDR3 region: CASSEVYGYTF. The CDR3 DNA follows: TGTGCCAGCAGCGAGGTCTATGGCTACACCTTC.

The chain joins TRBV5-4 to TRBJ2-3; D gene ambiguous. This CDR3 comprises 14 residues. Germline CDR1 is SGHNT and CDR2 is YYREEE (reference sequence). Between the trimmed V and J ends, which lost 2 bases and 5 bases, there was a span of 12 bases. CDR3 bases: TGTGCCAGCAGCTTAGGGTCACCGTTAGATACGCAGTATTTT. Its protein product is CASSLGSPLDTQYF.

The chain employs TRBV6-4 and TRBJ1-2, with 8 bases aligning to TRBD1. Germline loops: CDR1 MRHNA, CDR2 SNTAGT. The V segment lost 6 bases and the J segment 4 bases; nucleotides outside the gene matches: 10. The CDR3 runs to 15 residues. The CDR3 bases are TGTGCCAGCAGAGCGGGCCCGGACAGGGCCTATGGCTACACCTTC. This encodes CASRAGPDRAYGYTF.

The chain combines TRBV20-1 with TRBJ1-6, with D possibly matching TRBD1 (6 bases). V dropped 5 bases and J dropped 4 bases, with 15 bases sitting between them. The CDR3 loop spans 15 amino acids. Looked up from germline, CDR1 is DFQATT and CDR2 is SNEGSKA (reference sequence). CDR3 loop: CSASTPDRYNSPLHF. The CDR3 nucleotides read TGCAGTGCTTCCACCCCGGACAGATATAATTCACCCCTCCACTTT.

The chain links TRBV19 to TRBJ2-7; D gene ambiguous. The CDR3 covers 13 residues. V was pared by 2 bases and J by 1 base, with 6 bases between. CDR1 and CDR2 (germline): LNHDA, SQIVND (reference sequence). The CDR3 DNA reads TGTGCCAGTAGTATAAGGGATTCCTACGAGCAGTACTTC. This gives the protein CASSIRDSYEQYF.

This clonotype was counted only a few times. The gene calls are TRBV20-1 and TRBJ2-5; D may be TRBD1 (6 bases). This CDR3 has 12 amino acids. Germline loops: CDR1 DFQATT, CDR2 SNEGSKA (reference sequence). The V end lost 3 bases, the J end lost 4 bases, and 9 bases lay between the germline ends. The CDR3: CSASSGVETQYF. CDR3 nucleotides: TGCAGTGCTAGCTCAGGGGTAGAGACCCAGTACTTC.

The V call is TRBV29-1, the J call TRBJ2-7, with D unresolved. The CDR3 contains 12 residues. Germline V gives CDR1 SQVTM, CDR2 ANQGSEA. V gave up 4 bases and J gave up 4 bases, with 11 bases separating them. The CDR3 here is CSVADGSYEQYF. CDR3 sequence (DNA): TGCAGCGTTGCGGACGGCAGTTACGAGCAGTACTTC.

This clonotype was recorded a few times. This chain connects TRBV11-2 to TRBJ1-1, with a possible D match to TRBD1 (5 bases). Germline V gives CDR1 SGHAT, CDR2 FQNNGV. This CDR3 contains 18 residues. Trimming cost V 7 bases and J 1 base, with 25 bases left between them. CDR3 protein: CASTNGRGPVGENTEAFF. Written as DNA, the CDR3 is TGTGCCAGCACCAATGGTAGGGGCCCCGTGGGCGAGAACACTGAAGCTTTCTTT.

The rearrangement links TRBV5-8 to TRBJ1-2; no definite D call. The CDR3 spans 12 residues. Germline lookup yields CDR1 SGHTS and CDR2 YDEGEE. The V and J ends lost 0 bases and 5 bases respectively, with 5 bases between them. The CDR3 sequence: CASSLAGYGYTF. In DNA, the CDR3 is TGTGCCAGCAGCTTGGCGGGATATGGCTACACCTTC.